This entry lists 21 T cell receptor beta chains sequenced from one sample in a study of regulatory T cells in long-lasting Graves disease (dated by TCRdb to about 2021). The method behind the library was multiplex PCR. Sequencing was performed on an Illumina HiSeq 4000. TCR beta libraries were built with iRepertoire HTBI primers and Arm-PCR amplification of CDR3 regions. TCRdb itself trimmed the public reads at Q25 with fastp, ran MiXCR and retained productive beta chains. Every distinct CDR3 protein forms one entry, paired with its most common genes and DNA. The sample table shows 500,000 or so distinct CDR3 sequences, and around 15% are seen once. The ten top clones hold more than 15% of the sample. The time point label of this sample denotes: newly diagnosed GD, antithyroid drugs for less than 3 months. For both TCR sequencing and RNA sequencing, RNA was extracted from PBMCs in TRIzol. The same data also went into a second study, on T cells in Graves' hyperthyroidism and ophthalmopathy.

The sequenced sample was peripheral blood mononuclear cells (PBMCs), obtained at new diagnosis, from a patient treated with antithyroid drugs. The receptors stem from a woman between 50 and 59 years old with Graves disease. Donor details come from another sample of the same person, matched by shared clones.

This chain links TRBV9 with TRBJ2-1; 10 nucleotides match TRBD2. This CDR3 is built from 15 residues. Germline CDR1 and CDR2: SGDLS and YYNGEE. With V trimmed by 5 bases and J by 4 bases, 6 bases remained unmatched. The CDR3 loop reads CASSGSGRPYNEQFF. CDR3 nucleotide sequence: TGTGCCAGCAGTGGTAGCGGGAGGCCTTACAATGAGCAGTTCTTC.

A few counts support this clonotype. The chain has TRBV3-1 and TRBJ2-1, with 12 nucleotides matching TRBD2. The CDR3 sequence is 15 residues long. Germline CDR1 is LGHDT and CDR2 is YNNKEL (reference sequence). The trim removed 2 bases at V and 9 bases at J, leaving 5 bases unmatched. CDR3 sequence reads: CASSQILAGGGEQFF. In nucleotides, the CDR3 is TGTGCCAGCAGCCAAATCCTAGCGGGAGGGGGTGAGCAGTTCTTC.

This chain joins TRBV30 and TRBJ1-3, with D hard to call. Germline CDR1 reads GTSNPN; CDR2 reads SVGIG (reference sequence). The CDR3 is 13 residues long. The germline V and J ends were trimmed by 8 bases and 3 bases, with 14 bases remaining between them. The CDR3 bases are TGTGCCCTACTATCCAGAAATGGAAACACCATATATTTT. The encoded protein is CALLSRNGNTIYF.

This clonotype was seen many times. The rearrangement links TRBV20-1 to TRBJ1-5; TRBD1 is a possible D gene (6 bases). Germline CDR1 is DFQATT and CDR2 is SNEGSKA (reference sequence). The V end was cut by 4 bases, the J end by 1 base, with 17 bases between. This CDR3 is built from 16 residues. In nucleotides, the CDR3 is TGCAGTGCTATTAAGTGGGGGGCTGAGAGCAATCAGCCCCAGCATTTT. This sequence encodes CSAIKWGAESNQPQHF.

Regarding this clonotype: Given a much more abundant clone one base away, this may be a read error. Because the CDR3 is missing its conserved closing phenylalanine or tryptophan, this is likely a read error. V gene TRBV27 combines with J gene TRBJ2-7; D ambiguous. The germline V gene encodes CDR1 MNHEY and CDR2 SMNVEV (reference sequence). Trimming took off 6 bases at V and 1 base at J, with 22 bases between the two ends. CDR3 length equals 17 residues. The CDR3 sequence: CASRPDFVPPGSYEQYL. The CDR3, as DNA: TGTGCCAGCAGACCTGATTTTGTCCCCCCCGGGTCCTACGAGCAGTACCTC.

This clonotype was observed a handful of times. The rearrangement uses TRBV3-1 and TRBJ2-5; D unclear. This CDR3 has 14 residues. Trimming removed 0 bases at V and 0 bases at J, with 5 bases between. Per germline, CDR1 LGHDT and CDR2 YNNKEL (reference sequence). The CDR3 DNA follows: TGTGCCAGCAGCCAAGATCCCTACCAAGAGACCCAGTACTTC. As protein: CASSQDPYQETQYF.

This clonotype was detected ten times or more. This sequence joins TRBV12-3 or TRBV12-4 and TRBJ2-1; 14 bases fit TRBD2. With V trimmed by 5 bases and J by 8 bases, 11 bases remained unmatched. This CDR3 has 17 residues. The CDR3 DNA follows: TGTGCCAGCAGTGGGAGGACTAGCGGGAGGTCGGCGTATGAGCAGTTCTTC. This gives the protein CASSGRTSGRSAYEQFF.

This clonotype was detected ten times or more. The chain recombines TRBV28 with TRBJ2-5; D may match TRBD1 or TRBD2 (6 bases each). Germline CDR1 MDHEN, CDR2 SYDVKM. The CDR3 runs 17 residues. The ends were cut back, 6 bases at V and 8 bases at J, with 28 bases in the middle. The CDR3 loop is CASSTPGAASPGETQYF. CDR3 nucleotides: TGTGCCAGCAGCACCCCGGGGGCAGCCAGTCCGGGAGAAACCCAGTACTTC. The whole variable domain, filled in from reference TRBV28 and TRBJ2-5, reads DVKVTQSSRYLVKRTGEKVFLECVQDMDHENMFWYRQDPGLGLRLIYFSYDVKMKEKGDIPEGYSVSREKKERFSLILESASTNQTSMYLCASSTPGAASPGETQYFGPGTRLLVL.

This clonotype appeared a few times. The rearrangement joins TRBV18 to TRBJ1-1, with D possibly TRBD1 on 5 matching bases. Trimming took 6 bases from V and 4 from J, leaving 15 bases between them. The CDR3 consists of 14 residues. Germline V gives CDR1 KGHSH, CDR2 LQKENI. The CDR3 coding sequence is TGTGCCAGCTCCACACAAGGGGATGGCACTGAAGCTTTCTTT. Its translation is CASSTQGDGTEAFF.

This clonotype was recorded at least ten times. This chain connects TRBV28 to TRBJ1-1; the D gene is possibly TRBD1 (6 bases). The CDR3 extends over 12 amino acids. V shed 6 bases and J shed 5 bases, with 10 bases lying between them. Germline-derived CDR1 and CDR2 are MDHEN and SYDVKM. CDR3 sequence: CASSKQGTEAFF. The CDR3 DNA follows: TGTGCCAGCAGCAAACAGGGTACTGAAGCTTTCTTT. The variable domain in full, completed from reference TRBV28 and TRBJ1-1, reads DVKVTQSSRYLVKRTGEKVFLECVQDMDHENMFWYRQDPGLGLRLIYFSYDVKMKEKGDIPEGYSVSREKKERFSLILESASTNQTSMYLCASSKQGTEAFFGQGTRLTVV.

A note on this clonotype: A much larger clone lies a single base off, so this may be a read error. V usage is TRBV7-2 and J usage is TRBJ2-3, with TRBD1 matching 8 bases. The J call is uncertain, as TRBJ2-1 better fits the DNA end. CDR1 and CDR2 (germline): SGHTA, FQGNSA. The CDR3 length is 14 residues. Here the CDR3 DNA reads TGTGCCAGCAGCTTTCAGGGGGCTCCCGGGGGGCAGTTCTTC. Translated, it gives CASSFQGAPGGQFF.

This clonotype has only a few counts. The chain uses TRBV19 and TRBJ2-6; D call uncertain. Germline lookup yields CDR1 LNHDA and CDR2 SQIVND (reference sequence). This CDR3 contains 13 residues. The ends were cut back, 7 bases at V and 0 bases at J, with 4 bases in the middle. The CDR3 loop is CASTDSGANVLTF. The DNA of the CDR3 is TGTGCCAGTACCGACTCTGGGGCCAACGTCCTGACTTTC. Full variable domain (remainder filled in from reference TRBV19 and TRBJ2-6): DGGITQSPKYLFRKEGQNVTLSCEQNLNHDAMYWYRQDPGQGLRLIYYSQIVNDFQKGDIAEGYSVSREKKESFPLTVTSAQKNPTAFYLCASTDSGANVLTFGAGSRLTVL.

This clonotype came up many times. The rearrangement uses TRBV27 and TRBJ1-5, with 10 bases aligning to TRBD1. The germline V gene has CDR1 MNHEY and CDR2 SMNVEV (reference sequence). The CDR3 sequence is 19 residues long. J lost 5 bases, V lost 3 bases, and 16 bases had no gene match. The CDR3 region is CASSFFGRGGTGVHQPQHF. DNA for the CDR3: TGTGCCAGCAGTTTTTTCGGGCGCGGTGGGACAGGGGTACATCAGCCCCAGCATTTT.

The rearrangement uses TRBV20-1 and TRBJ1-5; 12 bases fit TRBD1. Trimming removed 4 bases from V and 6 bases from J; junction bases left unmatched: 7. Germline assignment: CDR1 DFQATT and CDR2 SNEGSKA (reference sequence). The CDR3 is made up of 15 amino acids. CDR3 DNA sequence: TGCAGTGCTACAGTACCGGGACAGGGGGCTCAGCCCCAGCATTTT. Its protein product is CSATVPGQGAQPQHF.

The sample holds many counts of this clonotype. This CDR3 reads CSARRSSLPLDEQFF. CDR3 bases: TGCAGTGCTAGAAGGTCCTCGCTCCCGTTGGATGAGCAGTTCTTC. The genes are TRBV20-1 and TRBJ2-1; D remains ambiguous. The CDR3 runs to 15 residues. The V gene lost 2 bases and the J gene lost 8 bases, with 19 bases spanning the gap. Germline CDR1 is DFQATT and CDR2 is SNEGSKA (reference sequence).

J is TRBJ2-1 and V is TRBV5-5; D assignment may be TRBD1 or TRBD2 (7 bases each). There are 14 residues in the CDR3. Germline V gene data show CDR1 as SGHKS and CDR2 as YYEKEE (reference sequence). The V end was cut by 3 bases, the J end by 7 bases, with 14 bases between. CDR3 in DNA: TGTGCCAGCAGCTCACGACAGGGAGGGAATGAGCAGTTCTTC. It codes for CASSSRQGGNEQFF. Supplemented by reference TRBV5-5 and TRBJ2-1, the full variable domain reads DAGVTQSPTHLIKTRGQQVTLRCSPISGHKSVSWYQQVLGQGPQFIFQYYEKEERGRGNFPDRFSARQFPNYSSELNVNALLLGDSALYLCASSSRQGGNEQFFGPGTRLTVL.

This clonotype showed up many times. The chain uses TRBV6-1 and TRBJ1-1; D remains ambiguous. V lost 0 bases to trimming and J lost 0 bases, with 11 bases between them. Germline V lookup: CDR1 MNHNS, CDR2 SASEGT. CDR3 size: 16 residues. The CDR3 protein is CASSEARRRVNTEAFF. CDR3 coding DNA: TGTGCCAGCAGTGAAGCAAGGAGAAGAGTGAACACTGAAGCTTTCTTT.

This clonotype was seen at least ten times. The rearrangement joins TRBV6-1 to TRBJ1-1; tentative D call: TRBD1 (6 bases). The CDR3 has 16 amino acids. Per the germline V gene, CDR1 is MNHNS and CDR2 is SASEGT. The V end lost 6 bases, the J end lost 5 bases, and 22 bases lay between the germline ends. The CDR3 DNA reads TGTGCCAGCAGAGATGGGAGGGGGGTATTGGGAACTGAAGCTTTCTTT. It encodes CASRDGRGVLGTEAFF.

The chain recombines TRBV19 with TRBJ2-3; 8 positions agree with TRBD1. The germline V gene has CDR1 LNHDA and CDR2 SQIVND (reference sequence). The length of the CDR3 is 17 residues. V was clipped by 4 bases and J by 4 bases; unmatched bases: 13. The CDR3 sequence: CASSTFFRGHFADTQYF. The DNA for the CDR3 is TGTGCCAGTAGTACCTTTTTCAGGGGGCATTTCGCAGATACGCAGTATTTT.

The chain combines TRBV12-5 with TRBJ2-3, with D perhaps matching TRBD2 (6 bases). Trimming pared 8 bases from V and 5 bases from J, leaving 11 bases between. Germline assignment: CDR1 LGHNT and CDR2 FRNRAP. This CDR3 has 12 residues. The CDR3, as DNA: TGTGCTAGTACAGGAGCGGGAGATACGCAGTATTTT. Its translation is CASTGAGDTQYF. Using reference TRBV12-5 and TRBJ2-3 for the parts outside the CDR3, the full variable domain is DARVTQTPRHKVTEMGQEVTMRCQPILGHNTVFWYRQTMMQGLELLAYFRNRAPLDDSGMPKDRFSAEMPDATLATLKIQPSEPRDSAVYFCASTGAGDTQYFGPGTRLTVL.

A remark on this clonotype: A clone one base away is much larger, so this may be a read error. The chain employs TRBV27 and TRBJ2-5; TRBD2 might be the D (6 bases). The CDR3 has 14 amino acids. V was cut by 8 bases and J by 2 bases, with 15 bases left in between. The germline CDR1 and CDR2 sequences are MNHEY and SMNVEV (reference sequence). CDR3 amino acids: CASGGLAFQETQYF. The CDR3 DNA follows: TGTGCCAGCGGTGGTCTAGCGTTTCAAGAGACCCAGTACTTC.